The next 30 T cell receptor beta chains were all read from a single sample in a study of T cell responses to AZD1222 COVID-19 vaccine. Here immunoSEQ multiplex PCR was the method, and the copy in TCRdb shows in-frame clones only, minus some. This sample has roughly 120,000 clones; 85% to 90% occur once, and the top ten carry about 10%. Sample: peripheral blood, taken on day 0 of AZD1222 vaccination. The receptors stem from an adult in good health.

This sequence joins TRBV20-1 and TRBJ1-1, with TRBD1 as a possible D gene (5 bases). From germline, CDR1 is DFQATT and CDR2 SNEGSKA (reference sequence). V shed 3 bases and J shed 6 bases, with 8 bases lying between them. The CDR3 runs 11 residues. The CDR3, as DNA: TGCAGTGCTAGCGTGGGGGCTGAAGCTTTCTTT. It is translated as CSASVGAEAFF.

V usage is TRBV9 and J usage is TRBJ1-6; D is perhaps TRBD1 (5 bases). Trimming left V 4 bases short and J 10 bases short, with 18 bases between. CDR1 SGDLS and CDR2 YYNGEE come from the germline V gene. CDR3 length equals 15 residues. CDR3 residues: CASSPGTPGSSPLHF. The CDR3 region has the DNA TGTGCCAGCAGCCCAGGGACTCCGGGGAGCTCACCCCTCCACTTT. The variable domain in full, with the rest retrieved from reference TRBV9 and TRBJ1-6, is DSGVTQTPKHLITATGQRVTLRCSPRSGDLSVYWYQQSLDQGLQFLIQYYNGEERAKGNILERFSAQQFPDLHSELNLSSLELGDSALYFCASSPGTPGSSPLHFGNGTRLTVT.

The CDR3 loop is CSGNGLAGGADTQYF. In DNA form, the CDR3 reads TGCAGCGGGAACGGGCTAGCGGGAGGAGCAGATACGCAGTATTTT. V gene TRBV29-1 combines with J gene TRBJ2-3; TRBD2 matches at 11 bases. Trimming took 7 bases from V and 4 from J; bases not matched to a gene: 10. The CDR3 runs 15 residues. Germline loops: CDR1 SQVTM, CDR2 ANQGSEA.

The chain combines TRBV28 with TRBJ2-7; D unresolved. Germline V lookup: CDR1 MDHEN, CDR2 SYDVKM. This CDR3 has 11 residues. With 3 bases removed from V and 5 bases from J, the gap between germline ends came to 5 bases. This chain's CDR3 is CASSFHDEQYF. CDR3 sequence (DNA): TGTGCCAGCAGTTTTCACGACGAGCAGTACTTC.

V usage is TRBV27 and J usage is TRBJ2-7; 8 nucleotides align to TRBD2. V was clipped by 2 bases and J by 2 bases; unmatched bases: 5. Germline lookup yields CDR1 MNHEY and CDR2 SMNVEV (reference sequence). The CDR3 contains 15 residues. The CDR3 is CASSLRAGAPYEQYF. CDR3 nucleotides: TGTGCCAGCAGTTTAAGAGCGGGGGCCCCCTACGAGCAGTACTTC.

The chain carries TRBV21-1 and TRBJ2-2. TRBV21-1 is marked as a pseudogene. The CDR3 loop spans 18 amino acids. Here the CDR3 DNA reads TGTGCCAGCAGCAAAGGTGCGGCAGGAATGAGGAACACCGGGGAGCTGTTTTTT. Residues: CASSKGAAGMRNTGELFF.

V is TRBV5-1 and J is TRBJ2-7; the match to TRBD1 covers 12 bases. From germline, CDR1 is SGHRS and CDR2 YFSETQ. The CDR3 runs to 16 residues. Germline trimming cut 0 bases from V and 2 bases from J; bases unmatched to any gene: 3. CDR3 sequence reads: CASSLAGTGGAYEQYF. DNA for the CDR3: TGCGCCAGCAGCTTGGCCGGGACAGGGGGCGCCTACGAGCAGTACTTC.

The V gene is TRBV30, the J gene TRBJ2-7; D remains unclear. V lost 0 bases to trimming and J lost 0 bases, with 9 bases between them. Germline V gives CDR1 GTSNPN, CDR2 SVGIG (reference sequence). The CDR3 is 14 amino acids. The CDR3 region has the DNA TGTGCCTGGAGTGTAGGTCAATTCTCCTACGAGCAGTACTTC. Translating gives CAWSVGQFSYEQYF.

The chain combines TRBV15 with TRBJ2-3; D gene ambiguous. Germline V CDR1 and CDR2: LNHNV, YYDKDF (reference sequence). The CDR3 has 14 residues. Trimming shortened V by 2 bases and J by 6 bases, and 12 bases separated the two germline ends. The CDR3 sequence is CATSRPPSRDTQYF. Written as DNA, the CDR3 is TGTGCCACCAGCAGACCGCCGTCTAGGGATACGCAGTATTTT.

The chain links TRBV7-6 to TRBJ1-2; a weak D match, TRBD1 (6 bases). In germline, CDR1 is SGHVS, CDR2 FNYEAQ. The V end was cut by 3 bases, the J end by 5 bases, with 22 bases between. The CDR3 spans 17 residues. CDR3 amino acids: CASSFVTGSGTVYGYTF. In DNA, the CDR3 is TGTGCCAGCAGCTTTGTAACAGGGAGTGGAACCGTTTATGGCTACACCTTC.

The V gene is TRBV6-1, the J gene TRBJ2-7, with D tentatively TRBD1 (5 bases). The CDR3 is 14 amino acids. Germline lookup yields CDR1 MNHNS and CDR2 SASEGT. V lost 3 bases to trimming and J lost 3 bases, with 12 bases between them. The CDR3 reads CASSESRAVYEQYF. The CDR3, as DNA: TGTGCCAGCAGTGAGAGCAGGGCAGTCTACGAGCAGTACTTC.

V gene TRBV10-3 combines with J gene TRBJ1-6, with 9 bases that match TRBD1. The ends lost 6 bases at V and 7 bases at J; junction bases unmatched: 7. From germline, CDR1 is ENHRY and CDR2 SYGVKD. The CDR3 runs 15 residues. CDR3 amino acids: CAIRATGGLNSPLHF. For the CDR3, the DNA is TGTGCCATCAGAGCAACAGGGGGCCTGAATTCACCCCTCCACTTT.

This chain connects TRBV6-1 to TRBJ1-3; no clear D gene. The V end was cut by 2 bases, the J end by 3 bases, with 17 bases between. There are 17 residues in the CDR3. Per germline, CDR1 MNHNS and CDR2 SASEGT. The DNA for the CDR3 is TGTGCCAGCAGTGAAATTCGCGGAGCGGCGGTTGGAAACACCATATATTTT. Protein sequence: CASSEIRGAAVGNTIYF.

The chain recombines TRBV4-2 with TRBJ2-7; 8 positions agree with TRBD1. The V and J ends lost 2 bases and 5 bases, in that order; junction bases with no gene match: 8. Germline lookup yields CDR1 LGHNA and CDR2 YNFKEQ. The CDR3 covers 15 residues. As DNA, the CDR3 is TGTGCCAGCAGCCAAATGAGCGGACAGGGTGACGAGCAGTACTTC. Its translation: CASSQMSGQGDEQYF.

This clone was detected only once. V gene TRBV9 combines with J gene TRBJ2-7; 15 nucleotides align to TRBD2. Per the germline V gene, CDR1 is SGDLS and CDR2 is YYNGEE. J lost 11 bases, V lost 4 bases, and 4 bases had no gene match. This CDR3 comprises 13 residues. The CDR3 DNA sequence: TGTGCCAGCAGCTTCGGGACTAGCGGGAGGAAGTACTTC. Encoded protein: CASSFGTSGRKYF.

The rearrangement joins TRBV6-2 or TRBV6-3 to TRBJ2-5; D not resolved. Germline V gene lookup returns CDR1 MNHEY and CDR2 SVGEGT. Trimming took off 2 bases at V and 9 bases at J, with 10 bases between the two ends. There are 12 residues in the CDR3. The CDR3 spells CASSYPARAQYF. The DNA for the CDR3 is TGTGCCAGCAGTTACCCGGCAAGGGCCCAGTACTTC.

This clone showed up just a few times. V gene TRBV4-1 combines with J gene TRBJ1-2; D call uncertain. Germline loops: CDR1 MGHRA, CDR2 YSYEKL. Trimming took 1 base from V and 2 from J, leaving 5 bases between them. The CDR3 length is 13 residues. CDR3 protein: CASSQGGNYGYTF. The CDR3 nucleotides read TGCGCCAGCAGCCAAGGCGGGAACTATGGCTACACCTTC.

The chain links TRBV13 to TRBJ2-7; D remains unclear. This CDR3 spans 15 amino acids. Between the trimmed V and J ends, which lost 3 bases and 2 bases, there was a span of 14 bases. From germline, CDR1 is PRHDT and CDR2 FYEKMQ (reference sequence). This CDR3 reads CASSLARRAPYEQYF. DNA for the CDR3: TGTGCCAGCAGCTTGGCCCGAAGGGCCCCCTACGAGCAGTACTTC.

The chain combines TRBV5-1 with TRBJ2-1; D might be TRBD2 (6 bases). V was pared by 1 base and J by 0 bases, with 8 bases between. Germline assignment: CDR1 SGHRS and CDR2 YFSETQ. The CDR3 contains 15 residues. Here the CDR3 DNA reads TGCGCCAGCAGCTTGATAGCGGACTCCTACAATGAGCAGTTCTTC. Residues: CASSLIADSYNEQFF.

This chain links TRBV28 with TRBJ1-5, with D possibly matching TRBD1 (6 bases). V gave up 6 bases and J gave up 0 bases, with 6 bases separating them. The V gene's germline CDR1 is MDHEN and CDR2 SYDVKM. The CDR3 length is 13 residues. CDR3 DNA sequence: TGTGCCAGCAGGGACAGTAGCAATCAGCCCCAGCATTTT. This codes for CASRDSSNQPQHF. The full variable domain, rest sourced from reference TRBV28 and TRBJ1-5, is DVKVTQSSRYLVKRTGEKVFLECVQDMDHENMFWYRQDPGLGLRLIYFSYDVKMKEKGDIPEGYSVSREKKERFSLILESASTNQTSMYLCASRDSSNQPQHFGDGTRLSIL.

Notes on this clone: The junction and the germline gene differ at one end; a read error may be behind it. The rearrangement uses TRBV2 and TRBJ1-4; 8 nucleotides align to TRBD1. The CDR3 covers 16 residues. CDR1 is SNHLY, CDR2 FYNNEI, per germline. CDR3 coding DNA: TGTGCCAGCAGCGAAGTCCCGACAGGGGCGCGTGAAAAACTGTTTTTT. Residues: CASSEVPTGAREKLFF.

J is TRBJ2-3 and V is TRBV5-1; 14 bases line up with TRBD2. Germline assignment: CDR1 SGHRS and CDR2 YFSETQ. V dropped 4 bases and J dropped 6; count of bases not matched to a gene: 7. The CDR3 loop spans 16 amino acids. CDR3 region: CASSLGLAGAADTQYF. The CDR3, as DNA: TGCGCCAGCAGCCTGGGACTAGCGGGAGCCGCCGATACGCAGTATTTT. Full variable domain (outside the CDR3, taken from reference TRBV5-1 and TRBJ2-3): KAGVTQTPRYLIKTRGQQVTLSCSPISGHRSVSWYQQTPGQGLQFLFEYFSETQRNKGNFPGRFSGRQFSNSRSEMNVSTLELGDSALYLCASSLGLAGAADTQYFGPGTRLTVL.

CDR3 region: CASSYEEGTYEQYF. CDR3 nucleotide sequence: TGTGCCAGCAGTTACGAAGAAGGGACCTACGAGCAGTACTTC. The V and J genes are TRBV6-2 or TRBV6-3 and TRBJ2-7; D gene unclear. The germline V and J ends were trimmed by 2 bases and 2 bases, with 10 bases remaining between them. Germline V lookup: CDR1 MNHEY, CDR2 SVGEGT. The CDR3 spans 14 residues.

The rearrangement joins TRBV18 to TRBJ1-1; TRBD1 might be the D (6 bases). This CDR3 contains 15 residues. Germline V gene data show CDR1 as KGHSH and CDR2 as LQKENI. The V end lost 1 base, the J end lost 4 bases, and 13 bases lay between the germline ends. The CDR3 reads CASSPQGVGSTEAFF. The CDR3, as DNA: TGTGCCAGCTCACCACAGGGGGTGGGGAGCACTGAAGCTTTCTTT.

The chain employs TRBV7-6 and TRBJ2-3; 8 bases map to TRBD2. Trimming cost V 2 bases and J 5 bases; bases outside gene matches: 9. Germline CDR1 SGHVS, CDR2 FNYEAQ. The CDR3 spans 16 residues. The CDR3 sequence: CASSLRRGVQKDTQYF. CDR3 bases: TGTGCCAGCAGCTTAAGGCGGGGGGTCCAAAAAGATACGCAGTATTTT. Full variable domain (remainder filled in from reference TRBV7-6 and TRBJ2-3): GAGVSQSPRYKVTKRGQDVALRCDPISGHVSLYWYRQALGQGPEFLTYFNYEAQQDKSGLPNDRFSAERPEGSISTLTIQRTEQRDSAMYRCASSLRRGVQKDTQYFGPGTRLTVL.

The chain joins TRBV6-5 to TRBJ1-3; a weak D match, TRBD1 (5 bases). Germline V gives CDR1 MNHEY, CDR2 SVGAGI. The CDR3 has 16 residues. V was cut by 4 bases and J by 0 bases, with 13 bases left in between. In DNA form, the CDR3 reads TGTGCCAGCAGTTTGGTAGGGGCGAGCTCTGGAAACACCATATATTTT. Translation gives CASSLVGASSGNTIYF.

The J gene is TRBJ1-2, the V gene TRBV6-1, with D unclear. CDR3 length: 15 amino acids. The V end was cut by 0 bases, the J end by 5 bases, with 13 bases between. The V gene's germline CDR1 is MNHNS and CDR2 SASEGT. This CDR3 is CASSEANSGVYGYTF. The DNA for the CDR3 is TGTGCCAGCAGTGAAGCGAACTCTGGGGTTTATGGCTACACCTTC.

This clone showed up just a few times. The genes are TRBV6-5 and TRBJ1-1, with D possibly matching TRBD1 (6 bases). V lost 7 bases and J lost 6, with 15 bases in between. Germline V gives CDR1 MNHEY, CDR2 SVGAGI. This CDR3 has 13 residues. The CDR3 here is CASKTRGGAEAFF. Written as DNA, the CDR3 is TGTGCCAGCAAAACAAGAGGGGGTGCTGAAGCTTTCTTT.

The genes are TRBV5-6 and TRBJ1-1; the D is unclear. Germline CDR1 SGHDT, CDR2 YYEEEE. The CDR3 length is 15 residues. Trimming stripped 0 bases from V and 3 bases from J, with 12 bases between. For the CDR3, the DNA is TGTGCCAGCAGCTTGGTTGGGCGGATGGACACTGAAGCTTTCTTT. This gives the protein CASSLVGRMDTEAFF.

The genes are TRBV7-8 and TRBJ2-5, with 7 bases that match TRBD2. CDR3 length: 14 residues. V gave up 4 bases and J gave up 4 bases; unmatched junction bases: 6. Germline V lookup: CDR1 SGHVS, CDR2 FQNEAQ. CDR3 region: CASSSSAGTETQYF. Written as DNA, the CDR3 is TGTGCCAGCAGCTCCTCAGCGGGAACAGAGACCCAGTACTTC.